The source of this T cell receptor (beta chain) is a study of shared clonotypes between healthy human individuals (dated by TCRdb to the early 2020s). In terms of the full investigation: A few men and a couple of women, aged 18 to 49 years, made up the cohort. To estimate repertoire size and how much clonotypes are shared between individuals, the study performed deep sequencing of blood TCR repertoires from 4 to 6 healthy adults. To increase sequencing depth and limit assay-specific biases, TCR repertoire library preparation and sequencing were carried out by different laboratories using diverse techniques. Per donor, leukapheresis produced somewhere between about 0.8 and 9.5 billion PBMCs. The paper as a whole reports these results and caveats: Pairwise subsampling indicated that sequencing depth was expected to affect the degree of clonotype sharing among donors. Sampling was restricted to blood, and TCR repertoires in tissues likely differ from the TCR repertoires found in blood. Because the study included only a small number of donors, the genetic and exposure-history diversity represented was limited.

Using the deep immunoSEQ assay, multiplex PCR amplified TCR CDR3 regions from genomic DNA. Extracted genomic DNA from each cell subset was spread evenly across all wells of several immunoSEQ 96-well plates, with each plate serving as a replicate. For unsorted PBMC, 250 to 300 ng of genomic DNA, equivalent to tens of thousands of T cell genomes, went into each replicate PCR. Ten immunoSEQ deep assay plates were used to sequence the unsorted PBMC genomic DNA. Purified libraries were measured with a Qubit 3.0 fluorometer, size-checked on a Bioanalyzer 2100, and measured again with the KAPA Library Quantification kit. A separate single-read 150-cycle Illumina NextSeq 550 flow cell was used to sequence each immunoSEQ 96-well plate. The published analysis was carried out like this. Because the immunoSEQ output included only junctional sequences and no quality scores, the filtering could not be the same as the filtering used for full-length reads. To assign V/J genes and CDR3, sequences were annotated against IMGT germline references using PyIR, a Python wrapper for IgBLAST v1.9. Reads with weak V/J assignments (E-value above 1e-6), missing CDR3, stop codons, out-of-frame junctions, or ambiguous translated residues were removed. A V3J clonotype was defined by an identical inferred V gene, J gene, and CDR3 amino acid sequence. Percentage overlap between repertoires was calculated by dividing the number of shared unique clonotypes by the size of the smaller repertoire. Repertoire richness was assessed with RTK rarefaction, the Chao1 estimator, and Recon v2.1 estimates of unobserved clonotypes. What TCRdb holds here is the immuneACCESS table cut down to in-frame rearrangements. Part of the clones is not present; checked against another copy, under half of the missing clones reflect an unresolved V gene, and the others are unexplained. That table supplies the V and J calls and clone size; D and trimming were determined from the DNA. A total of 470,000 or so clones appear in this sample, 70% to 80% of them only once. The biggest ten clones account for about 12% of the sample.

Of note for this clone: Its binding antigen is unknown. No qualities accompany the bases; no much larger clone lies one base away.

Donors were healthy HIV-negative adults with no recently reported acute infections or vaccinations. All donors were Caucasian adults living in Nashville, Tennessee, USA. For unsorted samples, approximately 89 million PBMCs were counted, and genomic DNA was extracted using the QIAamp DNA Blood Mini kit. After blood collection by leukapheresis, PBMCs were isolated using Ficoll-Histopaque density gradient centrifugation and then cryopreserved in the vapor phase of liquid nitrogen. Trimming removed 1 base from V and 0 bases from J; the gene matches leave 2 bases unexplained. CDR1 LNHDA and CDR2 SQIVND were looked up in the germline V gene (reference sequence). The CDR3 measures 16 amino acids from cysteine to phenylalanine. Only the CDR3 DNA stays, 48 bases, in frame from base 1.

The sequenced material came from PBMCs. The rearrangement joined TRBV19 to TRBJ2-1; 8 middle bases align to TRBD2. The sequence was obtained from a woman aged 40 to 50 in good health. Some clones in this sample may be carry-over from other donors' samples. The CDR3 sequence is CASSIVTSGSYNEQFF. The nucleotide sequence reads TGTGCCAGTAGTATAGTTACTAGCGGCTCCTACAATGAGCAGTTCTTC. Supplemented by the reference TRBV19 and TRBJ2-1 proteins around the CDR3, the complete variable domain is DGGITQSPKYLFRKEGQNVTLSCEQNLNHDAMYWYRQDPGQGLRLIYYSQIVNDFQKGDIAEGYSVSREKKESFPLTVTSAQKNPTAFYLCASSIVTSGSYNEQFFGPGTRLTVL.